This T cell receptor beta chain stems from a study of cytomegalovirus exposure and HLA in healthy donors. Study-level points and caveats: What a later analysis reportedly showed was that an Asian-associated ancestry cluster had fewer N-insertions than the roughly 670-donor mean. Investigators reported fewer than 200 TCR beta chains as tied to cytomegalovirus.

This PCR relied on a set of 60 Vbeta primers and 13 Jbeta primers. TCRdb keeps only in-frame clones here, not all; method: immunoSEQ multiplex PCR. Its table records some 180,000 clones. Notes on this clone: Its antigen is not known.

Input material: PBMCs. This receptor was taken from a man aged 25-40 years in good health and CMV-seronegative.

CDR3: CASSLARGFSYGYTF. The CDR3 nucleotides read TGCGCCAGCAGCTTGGCCCGAGGGTTTAGCTATGGCTACACCTTC. The chain recombines TRBV5-1 with TRBJ1-2; no firm D call. In germline, CDR1 is SGHRS, CDR2 YFSETQ. The CDR3 is 15 amino acids. V was pared by 0 bases and J by 4 bases, with 13 bases between.